The 2 T cell receptor beta chains below were found in one sample sequenced in a study of blood T cell repertoires in COVID-19. Method: immunoSEQ multiplex PCR; TCRdb's copy keeps in-frame clones and lacks some. Of tens of thousands of clones listed, roughly 87% were seen once; the top ten hold around 2.9%. Sequenced: peripheral blood. The receptors come from a man aged 80 or over with acute or convalescent COVID-19.

This chain uses TRBV10-1 with TRBJ2-3; 13 nucleotides line up with TRBD2. The CDR3 extends over 14 amino acids. V lost 10 bases, J lost 8 bases, and 9 bases stayed unmatched. The germline CDR1 and CDR2 sequences are WNHNN and SYGVQD (reference sequence). CDR3 loop: CATGLAGVLGTQYF. Here the CDR3 DNA reads TGCGCCACCGGACTAGCGGGAGTCTTGGGTACGCAGTATTTT.

The chain joins TRBV11-3 to TRBJ1-6, with D unclear. Germline V gene sequence: CDR1 SGHNT, CDR2 YENEEA. The CDR3 totals 14 residues. V lost 1 base, J lost 7 bases, and 8 bases lay in between. CDR3 sequence: CASSLANPNSPLHF. The CDR3 DNA reads as TGTGCCAGCAGCTTAGCAAATCCAAATTCACCCCTCCACTTT.